Listed below are T cell receptor beta chains from one sample, sequenced in a study of CD8+ T cells in alopecia areata. TCRdb keeps only in-frame clones here, not all; method: immunoSEQ multiplex PCR. In the table there are some 110,000 clones, approximately 59% of which are singletons. Specimen: CD8+ T cells sorted from blood, collected at week 4, from a patient treated with tofacitinib. These TCRs come from a human donor with alopecia areata. Both conserved end residues are part of each CDR3. The D gene is left open where the match is weak. Clone size is not always given. Where it is, it says once, few, many or a class for expanded clones.

.	TRBJ2-5	TRBD1	TRBV7-9	TGTGCCAGCAGCCCGATCCCGGGACAGGGGTTCCAAGAGACCCAGTACTTC	CASSPIPGQGFQETQYF
.	TRBJ2-3	TRBD2	TRBV15	TGTGCCACCAGCGTGACTAGCGGGGGACTGCGGGATACGCAGTATTTT	CATSVTSGGLRDTQYF
.	TRBJ2-7	TRBD1	TRBV4-1	TGCGCCAGCAGCCAAGGACAGGGGTACAACGAGCAGTACTTC	CASSQGQGYNEQYF
.	TRBJ2-5	TRBD2	TRBV4-3	TGCGCCAGCAGCCAAGATCGGCTAGCGGGGGGACAGACCCAGTACTTC	CASSQDRLAGGQTQYF
.	TRBJ2-2	.	TRBV4-1	TGCGCCAGCAGCCAAGCACCTCAGGGGCGGGGGATTGCCGGGGAGCTGTTTTTT	CASSQAPQGRGIAGELFF
.	TRBJ1-1	.	TRBV13	TGTGCCAGCAGGACCGGGGCAGGGATGAACACTGAAGCTTTCTTT	CASRTGAGMNTEAFF
once	TRBJ2-1	TRBD2	TRBV29-1	TGCAGCGCTGGGACTAGCGGTTACAATGAGCAGTTCTTC	CSAGTSGYNEQFF
once	TRBJ2-1	.	TRBV6-5	TGTGCCAGCAGTTACGGCAATGAGCAGTTCTTC	CASSYGNEQFF
.	TRBJ2-7	.	TRBV2	TGTGCCAGCAGTGAAGGACAGCTCTACGAGCAGTACTTC	CASSEGQLYEQYF
.	TRBJ2-6	.	TRBV6-6	TGTGCCAGCAGTTACGTGGCAAGCTCTGGGGCCAACGTCCTGACTTTC	CASSYVASSGANVLTF
once	TRBJ2-1	.	TRBV5-6	TGTGCCAGCAGCTTGGGAGGTGGGGGAAGCTCTTACAATGAGCAGTTCTTC	CASSLGGGGSSYNEQFF
.	TRBJ1-2	.	TRBV5-1	TGCGCCAGCAGCTTGACAGCTAACTATGGCTACACCTTC	CASSLTANYGYTF
.	TRBJ2-1	.	TRBV7-2	TGTGCCAGCAGCCCCCTCCACCGCGCTCGAGGGAAATACAATGAGCAGTTCTTC	CASSPLHRARGKYNEQFF
few	TRBJ2-7	TRBD1	TRBV29-1	TGCAGCGCCGCGGGACAGGGAATCTACGAGCAGTACTTC	CSAAGQGIYEQYF
.	TRBJ2-1	.	TRBV28	TGTGCCAGCACCGACCTCGGTCCCAATGAGCAGTTCTTC	CASTDLGPNEQFF
.	TRBJ2-2	.	TRBV30	TGTGCCTGGAGTGGTGGGGCCGGGGAGCTGTTTTTT	CAWSGGAGELFF
.	TRBJ2-1	TRBD2	TRBV10-2	TGCGCCAGCACGGGGGGGGGCCCCTACAATGAGCAGTTCTTC	CASTGGGPYNEQFF
.	TRBJ2-4	TRBD1	TRBV4-1	TGCGCCAGCAGCCCACGGGACAGGGAAAACATTCAGTACTTC	CASSPRDRENIQYF
.	TRBJ2-5	.	TRBV30	TGTGCCTGGAGACAGGACACGGCAGAGACCCAGTACTTC	CAWRQDTAETQYF
.	TRBJ1-1	.	TRBV29-1	TGCAGCGTTGAAGATTTAAACACTGAAGCTTTCTTT	CSVEDLNTEAFF
.	TRBJ1-6	.	TRBV2	TGTGCCACTCGGGACACAGCAAATTCACCCCTCCACTTT	CATRDTANSPLHF
few	TRBJ1-1	TRBD1	TRBV30	TGTGCCTGGAATTTCGGGGACAGGTGGACTGAAGCTTTCTTT	CAWNFGDRWTEAFF